The sequence of this TCR beta chain was determined in a study of T cell repertoires in cytomegalovirus infection. Study-level points and caveats: In two of eight donors, the top clonotype was HLA-C-restricted CMV-specific.

Deletions cut 2 bases from V and 6 bases from J, with 11 bases between. The CDR3 loop spans 13 amino acids. CDR1 is MNHEY and CDR2 is SVGEGT in the germline V gene. A remark on this clonotype: Its antigen remains unknown.

A single record per CDR3 protein comes from TCRdb applying MiXCR to the reads. Of 570,000 or so distinct CDR3 sequences detected, over 35% appear once; the ten largest clones hold about half. The sequence derives from a human donor in good health (CMV status not recorded). Some clones in this sample may be carry-over from other donors' samples. Here the sequenced sample was cultured PBMCs, taken from culture after CMV antigen stimulation. This rearrangement joins TRBV6-2 or TRBV6-3 to TRBJ2-7; D is unclear. As DNA, the CDR3 is TGTGCCAGCAGTTACCCGGTTAGAGGCGAGCAGTACTTC. It translates to CASSYPVRGEQYF.